These T cell receptor beta chains were read from a single sample in a study of control samples from healthy donors and cancer patients. Using immunoSEQ multiplex PCR, the repertoire was profiled, and TCRdb retains in-frame clones only, with some absent. The table lists around 120,000 clones, around 87% of them singletons. Sequenced material: PBMCs. These receptors originate from a woman aged 45-65 years with colorectal cancer. The CDR3 runs from the conserved cysteine through the conserved F or W. The D gene is left open where the match is weak. Size is omitted from some rows. Given values are once, few, many or a class for expanded clones.

.,.,TRBJ2-5,TRBV7-2,CASSLEWTSQETQYF,TGTGCCAGCAGCCTTGAATGGACTTCTCAAGAGACCCAGTACTTC
few,TRBD1,TRBJ2-7,TRBV2,CASSDRQGVNYEQYF,TGTGCCAGCAGTGATCGACAGGGGGTGAACTACGAGCAGTACTTC
.,.,TRBJ2-7,TRBV28,CASRATGTYEQYF,TGTGCCAGCAGAGCGACAGGAACCTACGAGCAGTACTTC
.,.,TRBJ2-3,TRBV21-1,CASMGLAGEILYEDTQYF,TGTGCCAGCATGGGACTAGCGGGAGAGATTTTATACGAAGATACGCAGTATTTT
.,.,TRBJ2-3,TRBV10-2,CASGGTTDTQYF,TGCGCCAGCGGGGGGACCACAGATACGCAGTATTTT
.,TRBD1,TRBJ2-6,TRBV18,CASSPLAGQGRTSGANVLTF,TGTGCCAGCTCACCATTGGCGGGACAGGGTAGGACCTCTGGGGCCAACGTCCTGACTTTC
.,.,TRBJ1-3,TRBV2,CASSSEPARNTIYF,TGTGCCAGCAGTTCTGAGCCCGCCAGAAACACCATATATTTT
.,.,TRBJ2-3,TRBV5-1,CASTPVSPTDTQYF,TGCGCCAGCACCCCGGTCAGTCCCACAGATACGCAGTATTTT
.,TRBD2,TRBJ2-1,TRBV11-2,CASRVAGGLLDEQFF,TGTGCCAGCAGGGTAGCGGGGGGGCTGCTGGATGAGCAGTTCTTC
.,TRBD1,TRBJ1-1,TRBV19,CASSSGQWSTEAFF,TGTGCCAGTAGTTCGGGACAGTGGAGTACTGAAGCTTTCTTT
.,.,TRBJ2-5,TRBV2,CASSEERGETQYF,TGTGCCAGCAGTGAGGAACGAGGGGAGACCCAGTACTTC
.,TRBD1,TRBJ1-5,TRBV27,CASSPTGTGYGQPQHF,TGTGCCAGCAGTCCCACCGGGACAGGGTACGGGCAGCCCCAGCATTTT
.,.,TRBJ2-3,TRBV24-1,CATAFRGSTDTQYF,TGTGCCACCGCATTTCGGGGTAGTACAGATACGCAGTATTTT
.,TRBD1,TRBJ1-4,TRBV7-8,CASSSGQVGANEKLFF,TGTGCCAGCAGCTCCGGACAGGTCGGGGCTAATGAAAAACTGTTTTTT
.,.,TRBJ2-6,TRBV11-2,CASSFSPGGHSGANVLTF,TGTGCCAGCAGCTTCTCACCGGGGGGACACTCTGGGGCCAACGTCCTGACTTTC
.,TRBD1,TRBJ1-1,TRBV28,CASSNRDRGDTEAFF,TGTGCCAGCAGTAACCGGGACAGGGGAGATACTGAAGCTTTCTTT
.,.,TRBJ1-2,TRBV6-1,CASSEPDVYGYTF,TGTGCCAGCAGTGAGCCGGACGTCTATGGCTACACCTTC
.,.,TRBJ1-3,TRBV2,CASGGAGNTIYF,TGTGCCAGCGGGGGTGCCGGAAACACCATATATTTT
.,.,TRBJ1-4,TRBV18,CASSKEPSTFSSATNEKLFF,TGTGCCAGCTCAAAGGAGCCTTCGACATTTAGTTCCGCAACTAATGAAAAACTGTTTTTT
.,TRBD1,TRBJ1-1,TRBV9,CASSEWTGNTEAFF,TGTGCCAGCAGCGAGTGGACAGGGAACACTGAAGCTTTCTTT
few,.,TRBJ2-7,TRBV6-5,CASLRRTGKRGEQYF,TGTGCCAGCTTACGAAGGACGGGGAAACGTGGCGAGCAGTACTTC
.,TRBD1,TRBJ1-1,TRBV19,CASSNPTGGTEAFF,TGTGCCAGTAGTAACCCTACAGGGGGCACTGAAGCTTTCTTT
.,.,TRBJ1-2,TRBV6-5,CASSYTALTGYGYTF,TGTGCCAGCAGTTACACAGCCCTGACAGGATATGGCTACACCTTC
.,TRBD2,TRBJ2-1,TRBV28,CASSLAGVGGQFF,TGTGCCAGCAGTTTGGCGGGAGTTGGTGGGCAGTTCTTC
.,.,TRBJ1-1,TRBV28,CASSQFYTEAFF,TGTGCCAGCTCGCAGTTTTACACTGAAGCTTTCTTT
.,.,TRBJ1-2,TRBV27,CASSPGPLYGYTF,TGTGCCAGCAGCCCCGGACCTCTTTATGGCTACACCTTC
.,.,TRBJ1-2,TRBV29-1,CSTEDVYGYTF,TGCAGCACCGAGGACGTCTATGGCTACACCTTC
.,TRBD1,TRBJ1-5,TRBV27,CASSSYGDSYSNQPQHF,TGTGCCAGCAGTTCTTACGGGGACAGCTATAGCAATCAGCCCCAGCATTTT
.,TRBD2,TRBJ2-7,TRBV7-9,CASRKTSGSYEQYF,TGTGCCAGCAGAAAAACTAGCGGGAGCTACGAGCAGTACTTC
.,TRBD1,TRBJ1-4,TRBV28,CASSQDRPNEKLFF,TGTGCCAGCAGCCAGGACAGGCCTAATGAAAAACTGTTTTTT
.,.,TRBJ1-6,TRBV5-6,CASSLETGTLHF,TGTGCCAGCAGCTTGGAGACAGGCACCCTCCACTTT
.,.,TRBJ1-4,TRBV19,CASSSRRQEKLFF,TGTGCCAGTAGTTCAAGGAGACAGGAAAAACTGTTTTTT
once,.,TRBJ2-5,TRBV12-2,CASRLERLLKTQYF,TGTGCAAGTCGCCTTGAACGGTTATTAAAGACCCAGTACTTC
once,.,TRBJ1-4,TRBV19,CASSLVGGDEKLFF,TGTGCCAGTAGTCTAGTGGGGGGAGATGAAAAACTGTTTTTT
.,TRBD1,TRBJ1-4,TRBV10-2,CASRDGQATNEKLFF,TGCGCCAGCAGGGATGGACAGGCAACTAATGAAAAACTGTTTTTT
.,.,TRBJ1-2,TRBV25-1,CASSEYYIPRGYYGYTF,TGTGCCAGCAGTGAATATTACATCCCGAGGGGTTACTATGGCTACACCTTC
.,.,TRBJ1-3,TRBV9,CASSVGFTTRLSGNTIYF,TGTGCCAGCAGCGTAGGCTTTACGACTCGGCTCTCTGGAAACACCATATATTTT
.,.,TRBJ2-1,TRBV5-5,CASTLGISGDEQFF,TGTGCCAGCACGCTGGGTATATCGGGAGATGAGCAGTTCTTC
.,TRBD1,TRBJ2-4,TRBV28,CASRTGGKNIQYF,TGTGCCAGCAGAACAGGGGGGAAAAACATTCAGTACTTC
.,.,TRBJ1-2,TRBV6-5,CASSHSGTPTNYGYTF,TGTGCCAGCAGTCACTCCGGGACACCGACTAACTATGGCTACACCTTC
.,.,TRBJ1-4,TRBV5-1,CASRKGGGTNEKLFF,TGCGCCAGCAGGAAGGGAGGGGGAACTAATGAAAAACTGTTTTTT
.,TRBD2,TRBJ2-2,TRBV29-1,CSGSGGGNTGELFF,TGCAGCGGGTCGGGAGGAGGGAACACCGGGGAGCTGTTTTTT
.,.,TRBJ1-1,TRBV5-1,CASSLLQGSKNTEAFF,TGCGCCAGCAGCTTGCTGCAGGGTTCCAAGAACACTGAAGCTTTCTTT
.,.,TRBJ1-2,TRBV6-6,CASSYRSGDGYTF,TGTGCCAGCAGTTACCGTTCAGGGGATGGCTACACCTTC
.,.,TRBJ2-7,TRBV5-4,CASSLGDLREQYF,TGTGCCAGCAGCTTGGGCGACCTGAGGGAGCAGTACTTC
few,TRBD1,TRBJ2-3,TRBV27,CASSLRGPHTDTQYF,TGTGCCAGCAGTCTAAGGGGGCCACACACAGATACGCAGTATTTT